The rows below give T cell receptor beta chains drawn from one sample of a study of blood T cell repertoires in COVID-19. Here immunoSEQ multiplex PCR was the method, and the copy in TCRdb shows in-frame clones only, minus some. The sample holds tens of thousands of clones, about 77% seen once. The sample was peripheral blood. These receptors were obtained from a woman aged 70 to 79 with acute or convalescent COVID-19. Both conserved end residues are part of each CDR3. The D gene is left open where the match is weak. Clone sizes are given selectively: once, few, many, or a class where the clone is expanded.

clone size: few
D gene: -
J gene: TRBJ2-7
V gene: TRBV19
CDR3 length: 14
CDR3 DNA: TGTGCCAGTAGTATTCAGTCCGGAGGCAACGAGCAGTACTTC
CDR3 protein: CASSIQSGGNEQYF

clone size: -
D gene: TRBD2
J gene: TRBJ2-7
V gene: TRBV28
CDR3 length: 15
CDR3 DNA: TGTGCCAGCTACCCCACTTCGGGGGGAACCTACGAGCAGTACTTC
CDR3 protein: CASYPTSGGTYEQYF

clone size: -
D gene: -
J gene: TRBJ2-1
V gene: TRBV19
CDR3 length: 16
CDR3 DNA: TGTGCCAGTAGTATAAGGGGCAGGGCATTCTACAATGAGCAGTTCTTC
CDR3 protein: CASSIRGRAFYNEQFF

clone size: -
D gene: TRBD1
J gene: TRBJ1-4
V gene: TRBV5-5
CDR3 length: 15
CDR3 DNA: TGTGCCAGCAGCTCACCGGGACAGGATAATGAAAAACTGTTTTTT
CDR3 protein: CASSSPGQDNEKLFF

clone size: -
D gene: -
J gene: TRBJ1-2
V gene: TRBV7-2
CDR3 length: 14
CDR3 DNA: TGTGCCAGCAGCTTAGACAGGAACTCCTTTGGCTACACCTTC
CDR3 protein: CASSLDRNSFGYTF

clone size: -
D gene: -
J gene: TRBJ2-3
V gene: TRBV9
CDR3 length: 11
CDR3 DNA: TGTGCCAGCAGCGCCTCAGATACGCAGTATTTT
CDR3 protein: CASSASDTQYF

clone size: -
D gene: TRBD1
J gene: TRBJ2-7
V gene: TRBV6-2/TRBV6-3
CDR3 length: 14
CDR3 DNA: TGTGCCAGCAGTTTTGACAGGGATTCCTACGAGCAGTACTTC
CDR3 protein: CASSFDRDSYEQYF

clone size: -
D gene: -
J gene: TRBJ1-6
V gene: TRBV28
CDR3 length: 14
CDR3 DNA: TGTGCCAGCAGTTTTATTGAGGTGGATTCACCCCTCCACTTT
CDR3 protein: CASSFIEVDSPLHF

clone size: -
D gene: -
J gene: TRBJ2-2
V gene: TRBV18
CDR3 length: 15
CDR3 DNA: TGTGCCAGCTCACCGACGGACAGCCCAACCGGGGAGCTGTTTTTT
CDR3 protein: CASSPTDSPTGELFF

clone size: few
D gene: TRBD1
J gene: TRBJ2-7
V gene: TRBV30
CDR3 length: 12
CDR3 DNA: TGTGCCTGGGGAGACAGGGGCTACGAGCAGTACTTC
CDR3 protein: CAWGDRGYEQYF

clone size: -
D gene: TRBD1
J gene: TRBJ1-1
V gene: TRBV19
CDR3 length: 17
CDR3 DNA: TGTGCCAGTAGGTCGACAGGGTTGGGAGTGCTGAACACTGAAGCTTTCTTT
CDR3 protein: CASRSTGLGVLNTEAFF

clone size: -
D gene: TRBD1
J gene: TRBJ2-7
V gene: TRBV5-4
CDR3 length: 12
CDR3 DNA: TGTGCCAGCAGCTCCCAGACAGGGCCGCAGTACTTC
CDR3 protein: CASSSQTGPQYF

clone size: -
D gene: -
J gene: TRBJ1-2
V gene: TRBV9
CDR3 length: 16
CDR3 DNA: TGTGCCAGCAGCGTAGGGGGGCAGGTTGGGAACTATGGCTACACCTTC
CDR3 protein: CASSVGGQVGNYGYTF

clone size: -
D gene: TRBD2
J gene: TRBJ2-5
V gene: TRBV28
CDR3 length: 15
CDR3 DNA: TGTGCCAGCAGGGCTAGCGGGGGGGCCCTGGAGACCCAGTACTTC
CDR3 protein: CASRASGGALETQYF

clone size: -
D gene: -
J gene: TRBJ2-1
V gene: TRBV28
CDR3 length: 14
CDR3 DNA: TGTGCCAGCAGTTTATCGGACAAAAACAATGAGCAGTTCTTC
CDR3 protein: CASSLSDKNNEQFF

clone size: -
D gene: TRBD1
J gene: TRBJ1-5
V gene: TRBV6-5
CDR3 length: 14
CDR3 DNA: TGTGCCACCTCGCCGACAGGGTCAATTCTGCCCCAGCATTTT
CDR3 protein: CATSPTGSILPQHF

clone size: -
D gene: TRBD1
J gene: TRBJ2-7
V gene: TRBV5-5
CDR3 length: 14
CDR3 DNA: TGTGCCAGCAGCTCCAGGGGGCGAACCTACGAGCAGTACTTC
CDR3 protein: CASSSRGRTYEQYF

clone size: -
D gene: -
J gene: TRBJ1-3
V gene: TRBV3-1/TRBV3-2
CDR3 length: 18
CDR3 DNA: TGTGCCAGCAGCGGGCCCGAGCACCAACTCCCCATTGGAAACACCATATATTTT
CDR3 protein: CASSGPEHQLPIGNTIYF

clone size: -
D gene: -
J gene: TRBJ2-2
V gene: TRBV7-9
CDR3 length: 19
CDR3 DNA: TGTGCCAGCAGCATTTTTCGGACTCTCTTCCCTGCGAACACCGGGGAGCTGTTTTTT
CDR3 protein: CASSIFRTLFPANTGELFF

clone size: -
D gene: TRBD2
J gene: TRBJ2-7
V gene: TRBV7-9
CDR3 length: 15
CDR3 DNA: TGTGCCAGCAGCTCCCTCGCGCGGGAGAGGTACGAGCAGTACTTC
CDR3 protein: CASSSLARERYEQYF

clone size: -
D gene: -
J gene: TRBJ2-1
V gene: TRBV12-3/TRBV12-4
CDR3 length: 13
CDR3 DNA: TGTGCCAGCAATTCAGACTATCGCGCTGAGCAGTTCTTC
CDR3 protein: CASNSDYRAEQFF

clone size: once
D gene: -
J gene: TRBJ2-1
V gene: TRBV3-1/TRBV3-2
CDR3 length: 15
CDR3 DNA: TGTGCCAGCAGCCGGAATTTGGGAGTCTACAATGAGCAGTTCTTC
CDR3 protein: CASSRNLGVYNEQFF

clone size: few
D gene: -
J gene: TRBJ1-5
V gene: TRBV18
CDR3 length: 16
CDR3 DNA: TGTGCCAGCTCTCACGGTGGACAGCGCCCTAATCAGCCCCAGCATTTT
CDR3 protein: CASSHGGQRPNQPQHF

clone size: -
D gene: -
J gene: TRBJ2-1
V gene: TRBV5-6
CDR3 length: 16
CDR3 DNA: TGTGCCAGCAGCTTACAGGGTGACCCGCCCTACAATGAGCAGTTCTTC
CDR3 protein: CASSLQGDPPYNEQFF

clone size: -
D gene: TRBD2
J gene: TRBJ2-1
V gene: TRBV7-2
CDR3 length: 15
CDR3 DNA: TGTGCCAGCAGCCCATGGGGGGGCTCCTACAATGAGCAGTTCTTC
CDR3 protein: CASSPWGGSYNEQFF

clone size: -
D gene: TRBD1
J gene: TRBJ1-3
V gene: TRBV10-3
CDR3 length: 16
CDR3 DNA: TGTGCCATCGGGACAGGGAGGTCTAACTCTGGAAACACCATATATTTT
CDR3 protein: CAIGTGRSNSGNTIYF

clone size: -
D gene: -
J gene: TRBJ1-2
V gene: TRBV14
CDR3 length: 17
CDR3 DNA: TGTGCCAGCAGCCAAGATACGTTTAAGGGGCGCAACTATGGCTACACCTTC
CDR3 protein: CASSQDTFKGRNYGYTF

clone size: -
D gene: TRBD1
J gene: TRBJ1-2
V gene: TRBV19
CDR3 length: 14
CDR3 DNA: TGTGCCACTTCGGACAGGATAGCTAACTATGGCTACACCTTC
CDR3 protein: CATSDRIANYGYTF

clone size: -
D gene: -
J gene: TRBJ2-4
V gene: TRBV18
CDR3 length: 16
CDR3 DNA: TGTGCCAGCTCACCCCGGCAGGCGGACGGGAGTGGCATTCAGTACTTC
CDR3 protein: CASSPRQADGSGIQYF

clone size: -
D gene: -
J gene: TRBJ1-1
V gene: TRBV19
CDR3 length: 17
CDR3 DNA: TGTGCCAGTACCTCGCAGGTGGGGGCAGGCATGAACACTGAAGCTTTCTTT
CDR3 protein: CASTSQVGAGMNTEAFF

clone size: -
D gene: TRBD1
J gene: TRBJ1-5
V gene: TRBV6-1
CDR3 length: 18
CDR3 DNA: TGTGCCAGCAGTGAAGGTGACACCCGGGACAGGGGCAATCAGCCCCAGCATTTT
CDR3 protein: CASSEGDTRDRGNQPQHF

clone size: -
D gene: TRBD1
J gene: TRBJ1-6
V gene: TRBV3-1/TRBV3-2
CDR3 length: 16
CDR3 DNA: TGTGCCAGCAGCCAAGAATCCGGGACAGGGAATTCACCCCTCCACTTT
CDR3 protein: CASSQESGTGNSPLHF

clone size: -
D gene: -
J gene: TRBJ2-6
V gene: TRBV7-2
CDR3 length: 19
CDR3 DNA: TGTGCCAGCAGCTTAAGAGTCGAATGGGGAGCGTCTGGGGCCAACGTCCTGACTTTC
CDR3 protein: CASSLRVEWGASGANVLTF

clone size: few
D gene: TRBD1
J gene: TRBJ1-1
V gene: TRBV18
CDR3 length: 14
CDR3 DNA: TGTGCCAGCTCAGACAGGGGACTTAACACTGAAGCTTTCTTT
CDR3 protein: CASSDRGLNTEAFF

clone size: -
D gene: TRBD1
J gene: TRBJ1-6
V gene: TRBV27
CDR3 length: 14
CDR3 DNA: TGTGCCAGCAGCCAGGACAGGGGTACTTCACCCCTCCACTTT
CDR3 protein: CASSQDRGTSPLHF

clone size: -
D gene: TRBD1
J gene: TRBJ1-2
V gene: TRBV30
CDR3 length: 14
CDR3 DNA: TGTGCCTGGAGTGTACAGGGGTGGAACTATGGCTACACCTTC
CDR3 protein: CAWSVQGWNYGYTF

clone size: -
D gene: -
J gene: TRBJ1-2
V gene: TRBV28
CDR3 length: 14
CDR3 DNA: TGTGCCAGCGGCCTGCAGACGGAGGGCTATGGCTACACCTTC
CDR3 protein: CASGLQTEGYGYTF

clone size: -
D gene: -
J gene: TRBJ2-1
V gene: TRBV12-3/TRBV12-4
CDR3 length: 12
CDR3 DNA: TGTGCCAGCAGTCATCTCGAGCGCGGGCAGTTCTTC
CDR3 protein: CASSHLERGQFF

clone size: -
D gene: -
J gene: TRBJ2-3
V gene: TRBV7-2
CDR3 length: 15
CDR3 DNA: TGTGCCAGCAGCTTAGAATTGGCGCTAGCAGATACGCAGTATTTT
CDR3 protein: CASSLELALADTQYF

clone size: -
D gene: -
J gene: TRBJ2-5
V gene: TRBV4-2
CDR3 length: 14
CDR3 DNA: TGTGCCAGCAGTCCACCGGGGGACCGCGAGACCCAGTACTTC
CDR3 protein: CASSPPGDRETQYF